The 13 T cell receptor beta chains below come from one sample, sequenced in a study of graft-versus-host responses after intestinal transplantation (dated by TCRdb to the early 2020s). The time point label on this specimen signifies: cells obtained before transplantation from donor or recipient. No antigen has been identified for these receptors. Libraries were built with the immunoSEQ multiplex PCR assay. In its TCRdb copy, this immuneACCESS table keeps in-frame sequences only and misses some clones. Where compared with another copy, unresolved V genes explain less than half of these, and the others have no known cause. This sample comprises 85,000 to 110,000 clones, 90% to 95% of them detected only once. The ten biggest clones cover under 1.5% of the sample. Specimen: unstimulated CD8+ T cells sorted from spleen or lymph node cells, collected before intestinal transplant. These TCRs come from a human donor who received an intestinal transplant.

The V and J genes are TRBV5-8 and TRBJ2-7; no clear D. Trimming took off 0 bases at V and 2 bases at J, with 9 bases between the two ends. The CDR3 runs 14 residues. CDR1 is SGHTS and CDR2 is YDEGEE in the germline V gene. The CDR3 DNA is TGTGCCAGCAGCTTGGGGGTATTTGCCTACGAGCAGTACTTC. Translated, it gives CASSLGVFAYEQYF.

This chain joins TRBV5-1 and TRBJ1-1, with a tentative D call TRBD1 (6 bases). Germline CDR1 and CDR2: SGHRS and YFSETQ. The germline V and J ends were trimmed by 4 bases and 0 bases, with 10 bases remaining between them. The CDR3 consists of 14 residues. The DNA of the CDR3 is TGCGCCAGCAGCATTGGGACATTGAACACTGAAGCTTTCTTT. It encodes CASSIGTLNTEAFF.

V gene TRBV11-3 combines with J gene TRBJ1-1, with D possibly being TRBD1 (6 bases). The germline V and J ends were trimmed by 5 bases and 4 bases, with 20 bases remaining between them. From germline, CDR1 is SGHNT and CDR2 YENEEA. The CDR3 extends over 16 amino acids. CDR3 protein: CASSLRGRGATTEAFF. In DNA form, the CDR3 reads TGTGCCAGCAGCCTAAGAGGCCGGGGGGCGACCACTGAAGCTTTCTTT.

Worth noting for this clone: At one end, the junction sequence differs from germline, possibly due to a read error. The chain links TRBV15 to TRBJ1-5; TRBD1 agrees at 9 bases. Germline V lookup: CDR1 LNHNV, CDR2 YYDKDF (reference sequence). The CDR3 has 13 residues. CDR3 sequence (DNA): TGTGCCACCAGCAGAGATGGCGGACAGGGGCCCCTTTTT. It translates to CATSRDGGQGPLF.

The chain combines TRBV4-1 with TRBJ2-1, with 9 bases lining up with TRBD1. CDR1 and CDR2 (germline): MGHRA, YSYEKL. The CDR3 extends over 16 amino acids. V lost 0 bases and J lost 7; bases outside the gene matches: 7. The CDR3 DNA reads TGCGCCAGCAGCCAAGATATTTCGGGACAGGGTAATGAGCAGTTCTTC. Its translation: CASSQDISGQGNEQFF.

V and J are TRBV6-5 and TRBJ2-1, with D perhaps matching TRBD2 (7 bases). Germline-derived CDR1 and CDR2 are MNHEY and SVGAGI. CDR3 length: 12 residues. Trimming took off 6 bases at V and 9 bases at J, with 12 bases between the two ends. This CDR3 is CASRGGAIEQFF. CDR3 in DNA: TGTGCCAGCAGGGGGGGGGCGATTGAGCAGTTCTTC.

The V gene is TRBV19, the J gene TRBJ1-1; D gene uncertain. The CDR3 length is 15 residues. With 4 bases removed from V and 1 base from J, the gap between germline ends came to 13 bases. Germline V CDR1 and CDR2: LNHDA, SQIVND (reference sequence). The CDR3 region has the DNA TGTGCCAGTAGTACTTCCGGCCTTGGGAACACTGAAGCTTTCTTT. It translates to CASSTSGLGNTEAFF.

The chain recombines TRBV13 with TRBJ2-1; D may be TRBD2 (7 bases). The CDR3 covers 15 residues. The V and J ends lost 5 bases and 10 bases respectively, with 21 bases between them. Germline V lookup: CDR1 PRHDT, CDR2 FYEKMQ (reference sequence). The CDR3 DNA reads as TGTGCCAGCAGCCCTAGGGGGGGCCTAAGAAGGGAGCAGTTCTTC. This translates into CASSPRGGLRREQFF.

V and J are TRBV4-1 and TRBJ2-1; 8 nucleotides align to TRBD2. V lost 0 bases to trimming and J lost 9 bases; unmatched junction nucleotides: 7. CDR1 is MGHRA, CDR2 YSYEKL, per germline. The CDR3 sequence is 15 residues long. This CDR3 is CASSQEGAGGSEQFF. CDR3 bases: TGCGCCAGCAGCCAAGAAGGGGCGGGGGGTAGTGAGCAGTTCTTC.

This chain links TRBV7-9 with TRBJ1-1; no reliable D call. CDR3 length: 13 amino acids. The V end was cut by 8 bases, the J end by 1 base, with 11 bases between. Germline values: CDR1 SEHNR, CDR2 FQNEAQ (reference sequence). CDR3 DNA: TGTGCCAGCTCCTCGGCGGGGAACACTGAAGCTTTCTTT. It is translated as CASSSAGNTEAFF. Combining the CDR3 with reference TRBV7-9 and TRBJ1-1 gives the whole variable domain DTGVSQNPRHKITKRGQNVTFRCDPISEHNRLYWYRQTLGQGPEFLTYFQNEAQLEKSRLLSDRFSAERPKGSFSTLEIQRTEQGDSAMYLCASSSAGNTEAFFGQGTRLTVV.

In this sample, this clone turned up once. The CDR3 nucleotides read TGTGCCAGCTCACCACCGGTTTTGACGGCTCAAGAGACCCAGTACTTC. It is translated as CASSPPVLTAQETQYF. This chain joins TRBV18 and TRBJ2-5; no firm D call. There are 16 residues in the CDR3. V shed 0 bases and J shed 2 bases, with 13 bases lying between them. Germline assignment: CDR1 KGHSH and CDR2 LQKENI.

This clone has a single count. DNA for the CDR3: TGTGCCAGCAGCTGGGCGGGGACAGGGGTTGGAGAGACCCAGTACTTC. Protein: CASSWAGTGVGETQYF. V gene TRBV5-8 combines with J gene TRBJ2-5, with 10 bases lining up with TRBD1. The CDR3 totals 16 residues. V was pared by 3 bases and J by 4 bases, with 9 bases of the junction left unmatched. Germline V gene sequence: CDR1 SGHTS, CDR2 YDEGEE.

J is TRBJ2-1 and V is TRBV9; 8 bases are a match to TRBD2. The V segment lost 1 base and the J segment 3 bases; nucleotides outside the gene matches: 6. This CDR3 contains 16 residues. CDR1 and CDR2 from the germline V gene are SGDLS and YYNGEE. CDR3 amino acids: CASSVSGGGSYNEQFF. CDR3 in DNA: TGTGCCAGCAGCGTATCGGGCGGGGGGAGCTACAATGAGCAGTTCTTC.